The rows below give T cell receptor beta chains drawn from one sample of a study of Ad26.COV2.S vaccination and SARS-CoV-2 variants. Profiling relied on immunoSEQ multiplex PCR, and the TCRdb table lists in-frame clones only, not all of them. In the table there are 350,000 to 400,000 clones, 80% to 90% of which are singletons. Sequencing was performed on peripheral blood, taken in a trial of Ad26.COV2.S vaccine versus placebo. The receptors were sampled from a person aged 18-60 years who received the Ad26.COV2.S COVID-19 vaccine or a placebo. Both conserved end residues are part of each CDR3. The D gene is left open where the match is weak. The size field is filled for only some rows; it gives once, few, many or a size class.

CDR3	DNA	J	D	size	V
CASSLGGSWETQYF	TGTGCCAGCAGTTTGGGGGGGAGTTGGGAGACCCAGTACTTC	TRBJ2-5	TRBD2	-	TRBV27
CSVREQGHQPQHF	TGCAGCGTTCGGGAACAGGGCCATCAGCCCCAGCATTTT	TRBJ1-5	-	-	TRBV29-1
CASSLYLGYTF	TGTGCCAGCAGTTTGTATCTTGGCTACACCTTC	TRBJ1-2	-	-	TRBV12-3/TRBV12-4
CASSQDRGGRLRYQPQHF	TGCGCCAGCAGCCAAGATCGGGGAGGACGGCTCAGGTACCAGCCCCAGCATTTT	TRBJ1-5	-	-	TRBV4-3
CSVERQVDNEQFF	TGCAGCGTTGAGAGACAGGTGGACAATGAGCAGTTCTTC	TRBJ2-1	-	-	TRBV29-1
CASSFEGNTEAFF	TGTGCCAGCAGTTTTGAGGGTAACACTGAAGCTTTCTTT	TRBJ1-1	-	few	TRBV2
CASSTPEEGTNYGYTF	TGTGCCAGCAGCACCCCGGAGGAGGGCACTAACTATGGCTACACCTTC	TRBJ1-2	-	-	TRBV5-6
CASGSGLDGHNEQFF	TGCGCCAGCGGGAGCGGGCTGGACGGACACAATGAGCAGTTCTTC	TRBJ2-1	-	-	TRBV5-1
CAWSSGTRDADTQYF	TGTGCCTGGAGCTCCGGGACTAGGGACGCAGATACGCAGTATTTT	TRBJ2-3	TRBD2	-	TRBV30
CASSEALGTFLNSPLHF	TGTGCCAGCAGTGAAGCGCTTGGAACCTTCCTAAATTCACCCCTCCACTTT	TRBJ1-6	-	-	TRBV2
CASSLDSVNTGELFF	TGTGCCAGCAGCTTGGACTCCGTGAACACCGGGGAGCTGTTTTTT	TRBJ2-2	-	once	TRBV5-4